The source of this T cell receptor beta chain is a study of prognosis after radiotherapy for stage I lung cancer (dated by TCRdb to 2020 to 2023). About the full investigation: Roughly 20 stage I NSCLC patients were enrolled in Nanjing, China, between April 2018 and 2019. Tumor histology was squamous cell carcinoma in 7 or 8 patients and adenocarcinoma in approximately 11. The cohort comprised roughly 13 men and five or six women with a median age of 74.5 years, ranging from about 53 to 84 years. Every patient was regarded as medically inoperable, because of comorbidities in eleven to twelve cases and refusal of surgery in six to eight cases. For each of the 20 or so patients, one blood sample was taken before SBRT and one after, so the study sequenced around 40 samples in total. Newly diagnosed primary stage I lung tumors were present in approximately 15 patients, and oligometastatic NSCLC after surgical resection of the primary tumor was present in several patients. In every patient, SBRT was given without any concurrent therapy. SBRT was delivered in 3 to 5 fractions with a biologically effective dose of at least 100 Gy, and image-guided IMRT or VMAT was used for delivery. Distant metastases were developed by four of the 19 patients after SBRT, at a median of about seven months, whereas no significant progression was observed in the other 15 patients. This study profiled peripheral blood TCR beta repertoires from stage I NSCLC patients before and after stereotactic body radiotherapy and linked the repertoires to distant failure.

This clonotype was observed at least ten times. Its antigen is not yet known. Within one base of it there is no much larger clone, and no base qualities were kept. Study-wide findings and limitations: The study was limited by the small cohort and short follow-up, and independent validation of the study findings is required. Post-SBRT Shannon entropy and its change from baseline were lower in patients who developed distant metastases; baseline Shannon entropy was not associated with metastases. Tumor specificity of expanded TCR clones was not determined. TRBV and TRBJ usage frequencies reportedly differed by metastasis status, in two V genes at baseline and in nine V and two J genes after SBRT. None of the reported P values were adjusted for multiple comparisons. Unique TCR clone counts fell after SBRT (median about 9,600 before versus under 8,000 after; Wilcoxon paired P=0.011).

The CDR3, from cysteine to phenylalanine, totals 16 residues. The only DNA kept is the CDR3, 48 bases in frame from the first base. The V end gives up 7 bases and the J end 4 bases, leaving 8 bases in the junction not matched to a gene. CDR1 and CDR2 are drawn from the germline V gene (reference sequence): PRHDT, FYEKMQ. Two rounds of multiplex PCR were performed to amplify the TCR beta CDR3 region from genomic DNA. In the first round of PCR, primers specific to each TRBV and TRBJ gene were used, and the primer sequences are filed in Chinese patent CN105087789A. Universal primers were used in the second round of PCR. The Roche High Pure PCR Template Preparation Kit was used to extract genomic DNA from the frozen PBMCs. An Illumina HiSeq 3000 was used to sequence the libraries paired-end with 151 bp reads. In the paper's pipeline: CutAdapt was used to remove raw reads lacking the multiplex PCR primer sequences. Using PEAR, the high-quality paired reads were merged into contigs. By alignment to reference sequences, MiXCR assigned TRB V, D and J gene segments to each contig. To remove sequencing errors, CDR3 sequences were clustered according to base quality and sequence similarity. Diversity was measured as Shannon entropy normalized by the natural log of productive TCR sequence number. One minus Shannon entropy divided by the natural log of the number of unique clonotypes was used as the definition of clonality. Using the Youden index from ROC curves, the researchers picked the repertoire-metric cut-offs for progression-free survival, and all analyses were carried out in R 3.5.3. TCRdb reran the public reads through fastp at Q25 and MiXCR, keeping productive beta chains. Rows with a matching CDR3 protein are joined into one entry that keeps the most common DNA and genes. The V and J calls come from TCRdb's annotation, not from the publication. Across this sample there are over 14,000 distinct CDR3 sequences, with roughly 31% seen only once. 25% to 35% of the sample is taken by the ten largest.

A history of other malignancies or of prior chemotherapy or radiotherapy was absent in all patients, and node-negative disease was shown on CT and PET/CT in all patients. At each of the two time points, six milliliters of peripheral venous blood were collected into EDTA tubes. PBMCs were isolated by Ficoll-Paque Plus density-gradient centrifugation. Immediately after collection, samples were stored at -80 degrees C until analysis. The V gene is TRBV13 and the J gene is TRBJ2-1, and 12 junction bases match TRBD2. The TCR comes from a donor over 45 with non-small cell lung cancer. This specimen was PBMCs, taken before or after stereotactic body radiation therapy (not recorded which). The CDR3 region has the sequence CASTIGLAGQYNEQFF. The nucleotides read TGTGCCAGCACCATTGGACTAGCGGGACAGTACAATGAGCAGTTCTTC.